This T cell receptor (beta chain) was sequenced for a study of tumor-infiltrating lymphocytes in primary liver carcinoma. Findings and caveats of the study: Unsorted bulk samples meant CD4+ and CD8+ repertoires went uncompared.

Germline DNA was also extracted, with blood RNA taken from unsorted whole blood. No patient had received treatment, and all had chronic HBV infection. To note about this clonotype: Its antigen is unknown.

From approximately 500 ng total RNA, TCR beta cDNA was generated with a primer in the constant region. A slightly modified ARM-PCR protocol with three nested multiplex PCR rounds produced these TCR beta libraries. For around 11 cycles apiece, the opening two PCR rounds ran with TRBV1-TRBV30 forward primers and a C-beta reverse primer. From the multiplex PCR reads, TCRdb called clonotypes with MiXCR, one entry per CDR3 protein. The data contain hundreds of thousands of distinct CDR3 sequences, about three fifths of them seen just once; the ten biggest clones take up over 15%. Germline V gives CDR1 MNHEY, CDR2 SVGAGI. The CDR3 is made up of 14 amino acids. V was cut by 7 bases and J by 2 bases, with 9 bases left in between.

V gene TRBV6-5 combines with J gene TRBJ1-6; D unclear. Specimen: peripheral blood. This clonotype originated in a woman aged 25 to 45 with primary liver carcinoma and hepatitis B virus infection. The CDR3 region is CASTTSTYNSPLHF. CDR3 coding DNA: TGTGCCAGCACAACGTCCACCTATAATTCACCCCTCCACTTT.